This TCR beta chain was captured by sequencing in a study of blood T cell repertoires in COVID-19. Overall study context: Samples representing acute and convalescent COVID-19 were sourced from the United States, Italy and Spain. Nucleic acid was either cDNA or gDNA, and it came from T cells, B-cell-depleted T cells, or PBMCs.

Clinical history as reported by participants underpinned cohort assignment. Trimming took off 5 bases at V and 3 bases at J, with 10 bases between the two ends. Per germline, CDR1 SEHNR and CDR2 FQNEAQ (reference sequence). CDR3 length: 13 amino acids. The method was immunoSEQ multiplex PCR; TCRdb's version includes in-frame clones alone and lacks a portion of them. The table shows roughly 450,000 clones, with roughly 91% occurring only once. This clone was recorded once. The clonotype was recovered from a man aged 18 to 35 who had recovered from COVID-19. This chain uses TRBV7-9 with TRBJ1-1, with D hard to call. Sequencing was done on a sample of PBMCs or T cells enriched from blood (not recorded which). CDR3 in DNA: TGTGCCAGCAGCCGCCCCGCGGACACTGAAGCTTTCTTT. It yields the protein CASSRPADTEAFF.